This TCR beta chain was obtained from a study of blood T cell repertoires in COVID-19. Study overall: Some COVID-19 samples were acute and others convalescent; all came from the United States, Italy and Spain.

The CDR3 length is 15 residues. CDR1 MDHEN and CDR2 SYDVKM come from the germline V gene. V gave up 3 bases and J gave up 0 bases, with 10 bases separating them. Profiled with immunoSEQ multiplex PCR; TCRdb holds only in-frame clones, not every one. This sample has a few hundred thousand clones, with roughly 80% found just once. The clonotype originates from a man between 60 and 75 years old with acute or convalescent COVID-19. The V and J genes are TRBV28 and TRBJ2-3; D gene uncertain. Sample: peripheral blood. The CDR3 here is CASSLASHSTDTQYF. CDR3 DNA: TGTGCCAGCAGTTTGGCTTCCCACAGCACAGATACGCAGTATTTT.